Below are 25 T cell receptor beta chains sequenced from a single sample in a study of read filtering for tumor transcriptome and immune sequencing (dated by TCRdb to 2018 to 2021). TCRdb records Illumina HiSeq 4000 as the sequencer. TCR libraries were built from about 370 ng RNA with the Immunoverse kit, using molecular barcoded adaptors covering alpha/delta and beta/gamma chains. The public reads were reanalyzed by TCRdb: fastp trimming at Q25, MiXCR alignment, in-frame beta chains only. Every CDR3 protein is listed once, alongside the most common genes and DNA of its rows. Counted in this sample were roughly 130,000 distinct CDR3 sequences; 10% to 15% of them appeared once. About 10% of the sample rests with the top ten. Sample: a population of CD138-negative cells sorted from bone marrow. In the paper's terms, the cell subset or site label means: bone marrow mononuclear cells depleted of CD138+ plasma/myeloma cells by negative magnetic selection. All receptors come from a donor over 35 with multiple myeloma.

Ten or more counts support this clonotype. The rearrangement joins TRBV7-3 to TRBJ2-2; D may be TRBD2 (6 bases). Trimming took 5 bases from V and 0 from J, leaving 7 bases between them. Germline V gene sequence: CDR1 SGHTA, CDR2 FQGTGA. The CDR3 sequence is 14 residues long. The CDR3: CASSGGANTGELFF. The CDR3 region has the DNA TGTGCCAGCAGCGGAGGGGCGAACACCGGGGAGCTGTTTTTT.

This clonotype was picked up many times. The chain carries TRBV10-3 and TRBJ2-2; weak D call: TRBD1 (5 bases). Trimming took off 9 bases at V and 3 bases at J, with 17 bases between the two ends. CDR3 length equals 15 residues. CDR1 and CDR2 (germline): ENHRY, SYGVKD. The CDR3 DNA reads as TGTGCCATTAGAAGACAGTGGGCTGACACCGGGGAGCTGTTTTTT. Residues: CAIRRQWADTGELFF.

At least ten counts were recorded for this clonotype. V gene TRBV6-6 combines with J gene TRBJ2-1, with D possibly TRBD2 on 5 matching bases. The CDR3 has 14 residues. Germline V CDR1 and CDR2: MNHNY, SVGAGI (reference sequence). Trimming pared 6 bases from V and 10 bases from J, leaving 19 bases between. Here the CDR3 reads CASSLPHGVQEQFF. As DNA, the CDR3 is TGTGCCAGCAGCCTTCCTCACGGGGTTCAGGAGCAGTTCTTC.

Notes on this clonotype: This may be a read error: a much more frequent sequence differs by one nucleotide. The chain uses TRBV7-9 and TRBJ2-5; D remains ambiguous. Germline loops: CDR1 SEHNR, CDR2 FQNEAQ (reference sequence). This CDR3 is built from 12 residues. The CDR3 coding sequence is TGTCCCAGCAGCCCAAACGGGGAGACCCAGTACTTC. Protein sequence: CPSSPNGETQYF.

At least ten counts were recorded for this clonotype. The chain joins TRBV7-2 to TRBJ2-1, with D possibly matching TRBD1 (6 bases). V was clipped by 6 bases and J by 5 bases, with 14 bases between them. CDR3 length equals 14 residues. Germline CDR1 reads SGHTA; CDR2 reads FQGNSA. CDR3 amino acids: CASSRLGQHNEQFF. In DNA form, the CDR3 reads TGTGCCAGCAGTCGTCTCGGACAGCACAATGAGCAGTTCTTC.

This clonotype was counted at least ten times. This chain connects TRBV3-1 to TRBJ1-5; D ambiguous. The CDR3 runs to 14 residues. The V gene's germline CDR1 is LGHDT and CDR2 YNNKEL (reference sequence). Trimming left V 0 bases short and J 4 bases short, with 7 bases between. The CDR3 region is CASSQEVWNQPQHF. The CDR3 bases are TGTGCCAGCAGCCAAGAGGTGTGGAATCAGCCCCAGCATTTT.

Many counts were recorded for this clonotype. The genes are TRBV10-2 and TRBJ1-5; 9 bases are shared with TRBD1. This CDR3 is 16 amino acids long. Germline-derived CDR1 and CDR2 are WSHSY and SAAADI. V lost 1 base and J lost 7; bases outside the gene matches: 8. CDR3 coding DNA: TGCGCCAGCAGTGAGTGGGCGACAGGGGGGAGCCAGCCCCAGCATTTT. It translates to CASSEWATGGSQPQHF.

This clonotype came up many times. The V call is TRBV9, the J call TRBJ2-1, with 11 bases fitting TRBD2. CDR1 is SGDLS and CDR2 is YYNGEE in the germline V gene. The V gene end was trimmed by 0 bases and the J gene end by 4 bases; junction bases not matched to a gene: 3. The CDR3 length is 16 residues. CDR3 residues: CASSVGLAGFYNEQFF. Here the CDR3 DNA reads TGTGCCAGCAGCGTAGGACTAGCGGGGTTTTACAATGAGCAGTTCTTC.

There are many counts of this clonotype. The chain carries TRBV2 and TRBJ2-3, with 12 bases matching TRBD1. The V and J ends lost 5 bases and 1 base, in that order; junction bases with no gene match: 1. Germline V gene data show CDR1 as SNHLY and CDR2 as FYNNEI. The CDR3 covers 15 residues. The DNA for the CDR3 is TGTGCCAGCAGTCGGGACAGGGGGCGCACAGATACGCAGTATTTT. Amino acid sequence: CASSRDRGRTDTQYF.

A note on this clonotype: Since a much larger clone is just one base distant, this may be a read error. V usage is TRBV6-2 or TRBV6-3 and J usage is TRBJ2-2; D not certain. The CDR3 consists of 11 residues. Germline V CDR1 and CDR2: MNHEY, SVGEGT. The V and J ends lost 8 bases and 1 base respectively, with 2 bases between them. The CDR3 DNA reads as TGTGCCAGCCAGAACACCGGGGAGCTGTTTTTT. This gives the protein CASQNTGELFF.

This clonotype was observed many times. A junction end diverges from the germline sequence, so it may reflect a read error. The rearrangement links TRBV5-1 to TRBJ1-1, with no clear D. CDR1 is SGHRS, CDR2 YFSETQ, per germline. CDR3 size: 13 residues. In nucleotides, the CDR3 is TGTGCCAGCAGCTTGGGTATGAACACTGAAGCTTTCTTT. Translated, it gives CASSLGMNTEAFF.

In this sample, this clonotype turned up a few times. The genes are TRBV28 and TRBJ2-5, with D unclear. The germline V gene encodes CDR1 MDHEN and CDR2 SYDVKM. This CDR3 contains 15 residues. Trimming removed 10 bases from V and 0 bases from J, with 18 bases in between. CDR3 coding DNA: TGTGCCACCAAAGCCGGTTTTATCGACCAAGAGACCCAGTACTTC. Its translation is CATKAGFIDQETQYF.

The gene calls are TRBV2 and TRBJ2-5, with 7 bases aligning to TRBD2. Germline V gene sequence: CDR1 SNHLY, CDR2 FYNNEI. The length of the CDR3 is 13 residues. The V and J ends lost 8 bases and 3 bases, in that order; junction bases with no gene match: 6. The CDR3 DNA is TGTGCCAGCGGGAGGGACTTGGAAGAGACCCAGTACTTC. It yields the protein CASGRDLEETQYF.

This clonotype showed up many times. The rearrangement joins TRBV13 to TRBJ2-2; D might be TRBD1 (6 bases). The germline V gene encodes CDR1 PRHDT and CDR2 FYEKMQ (reference sequence). The V end was cut by 3 bases, the J end by 0 bases, with 8 bases between. This CDR3 has 15 amino acids. The CDR3 DNA reads as TGTGCCAGCAGCTTCTGGACAGCGAACACCGGGGAGCTGTTTTTT. It yields the protein CASSFWTANTGELFF.

This clonotype was seen ten or more times. This chain links TRBV7-9 with TRBJ2-2, with D possibly TRBD2 on 6 matching bases. The CDR3 is made up of 17 amino acids. The germline V and J ends were trimmed by 6 bases and 5 bases, with 22 bases remaining between them. Germline CDR1 reads SEHNR; CDR2 reads FQNEAQ (reference sequence). The CDR3 reads CASSSIAGSSGTGELFF. The CDR3 nucleotides are TGTGCCAGCAGTTCCATTGCTGGTAGTAGCGGTACCGGGGAGCTGTTTTTT.

A remark on this clonotype: Possible read error: a much larger clone is one base away. This chain uses TRBV6-6 with TRBJ1-1; 9 nucleotides align to TRBD1. Looked up from germline, CDR1 is MNHNY and CDR2 is SVGAGI (reference sequence). The CDR3 is 15 residues long. J lost 4 bases, V lost 10 bases, and 13 bases had no gene match. In DNA, the CDR3 is TGTGCCACCCTATTGAGACAGGGGGAAGCCACTGAAGCTTTCTTT. This codes for CATLLRQGEATEAFF.

This clonotype was seen ten or more times. This chain links TRBV6-1 with TRBJ2-7; D gene unclear. Germline CDR1 and CDR2: MNHNS and SASEGT. Trimming took off 7 bases at V and 9 bases at J, with 13 bases between the two ends. This CDR3 region has 11 residues. The CDR3 region has the DNA TGTGCCAGCACCACAACTACCGGGCAGTACTTC. Translated: CASTTTTGQYF.

V gene TRBV20-1 combines with J gene TRBJ2-5; D ambiguous. CDR1 and CDR2 from the germline V gene are DFQATT and SNEGSKA (reference sequence). The CDR3 consists of 14 residues. The V end was cut by 0 bases, the J end by 1 base, with 9 bases between. The DNA of the CDR3 is TGCAGTGCTAGAGATGGCACTACCCAAGAGACCCAGTACTTC. Translation gives CSARDGTTQETQYF.

This clonotype has ten or more counts. V is TRBV20-1 and J is TRBJ2-1; TRBD1 matches at 9 bases. V lost 4 bases and J lost 8; bases outside the gene matches: 9. CDR1 and CDR2 (germline): DFQATT, SNEGSKA (reference sequence). The CDR3 has 14 amino acids. The CDR3 loop reads CSATARTGVDEQFF. In nucleotides, the CDR3 is TGCAGTGCTACGGCCAGGACAGGGGTTGATGAGCAGTTCTTC.

This clonotype appeared many times. The V call is TRBV27, the J call TRBJ2-1; tentatively, D is TRBD1 or TRBD2 (5 bases each). This CDR3 has 13 residues. V was pared by 3 bases and J by 7 bases, with 10 bases between. Looked up from germline, CDR1 is MNHEY and CDR2 is SMNVEV (reference sequence). The CDR3 here is CASSFEGINEQFF. CDR3 nucleotide sequence: TGTGCCAGCAGTTTTGAGGGGATAAATGAGCAGTTCTTC.

This clonotype was seen repeatedly, ten times or more. The V gene is TRBV4-1, the J gene TRBJ2-7, with D unclear. The ends were cut back, 1 base at V and 6 bases at J, with 10 bases in the middle. CDR3 length: 13 residues. Germline V lookup: CDR1 MGHRA, CDR2 YSYEKL. The CDR3 is CASSQGGYGEQYF. Here the CDR3 DNA reads TGCGCCAGCAGCCAAGGAGGATATGGCGAGCAGTACTTC.

Ten or more counts support this clonotype. V and J are TRBV20-1 and TRBJ2-3; D call uncertain. The germline V gene encodes CDR1 DFQATT and CDR2 SNEGSKA (reference sequence). This CDR3 spans 12 amino acids. V shed 3 bases and J shed 2 bases, with 6 bases lying between them. The CDR3 sequence: CSASSATDTQYF. CDR3 nucleotides: TGCAGTGCTAGTTCGGCCACAGATACGCAGTATTTT.

CDR3 nucleotide sequence: TGTGCCAGCAGGCCTCCTAACTATGGCTACACCTTC. The encoded protein is CASRPPNYGYTF. The V and J genes are TRBV7-2 and TRBJ1-2, with no clear D. Trimming took off 6 bases at V and 0 bases at J, with 5 bases between the two ends. Germline V lookup: CDR1 SGHTA, CDR2 FQGNSA. The CDR3 sequence is 12 residues long.

The chain couples TRBV6-5 to TRBJ1-1, with TRBD1 matching 7 bases. From germline, CDR1 is MNHEY and CDR2 SVGAGI. The CDR3 has 16 amino acids. V trimming: 7 bases; J trimming: 4 bases; junction bases outside the gene matches: 15. The chain's CDR3 is CASNRQGLGISTEAFF. The CDR3 DNA reads as TGTGCCAGCAACCGACAGGGCCTCGGTATCAGCACTGAAGCTTTCTTT.

This clonotype was seen many times. V usage is TRBV3-1 and J usage is TRBJ2-1; tentative D call: TRBD1 (6 bases). V was cut by 1 base and J by 2 bases, with 6 bases left in between. The CDR3 contains 14 residues. Germline assignment: CDR1 LGHDT and CDR2 YNNKEL (reference sequence). The CDR3: CASSQGTAYNEQFF. Here the CDR3 DNA reads TGTGCCAGCAGCCAAGGGACAGCCTACAATGAGCAGTTCTTC.